The clone carrying this T cell receptor beta chain was recorded at least ten times. The data belong to a study of neurological immune-mediated disorders. Looking at the study overall: Secondary progressive cases numbered 3 among the roughly 35 multiple sclerosis patients, while the other 31 were relapsing-remitting.

The germline V and J ends were trimmed by 6 bases and 8 bases, with 23 bases remaining between them. Germline CDR1 SQVTM, CDR2 ANQGSEA. There are 15 residues in the CDR3. The cDNA came from 5'RACE with 10-nucleotide random UMIs. TCRdb reprocessed the 5' RACE reads with MiXCR, giving one entry per CDR3 protein. The table includes 70,000 or so distinct CDR3 sequences, around 3% detected once. The chain links TRBV29-1 to TRBJ2-1; D may be TRBD2 (6 bases). The sequencing sample was made of PBMCs. The TCR was taken from a woman aged 45-59 years with multiple sclerosis. The CDR3 region is CSVATGTSQVDEQFF. The CDR3 DNA reads TGCAGCGTAGCAACCGGGACTTCCCAGGTTGATGAGCAGTTCTTC.